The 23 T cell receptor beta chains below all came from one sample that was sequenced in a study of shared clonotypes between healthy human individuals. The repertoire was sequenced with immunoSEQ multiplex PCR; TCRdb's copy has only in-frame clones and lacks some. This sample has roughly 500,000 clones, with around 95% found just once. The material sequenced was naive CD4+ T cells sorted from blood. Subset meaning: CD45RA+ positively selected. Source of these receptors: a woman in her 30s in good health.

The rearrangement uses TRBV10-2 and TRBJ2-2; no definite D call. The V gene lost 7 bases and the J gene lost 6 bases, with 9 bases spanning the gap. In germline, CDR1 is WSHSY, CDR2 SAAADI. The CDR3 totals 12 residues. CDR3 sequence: CASTRVSGELFF. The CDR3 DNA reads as TGCGCCAGCACGCGAGTTTCCGGGGAGCTGTTTTTT.

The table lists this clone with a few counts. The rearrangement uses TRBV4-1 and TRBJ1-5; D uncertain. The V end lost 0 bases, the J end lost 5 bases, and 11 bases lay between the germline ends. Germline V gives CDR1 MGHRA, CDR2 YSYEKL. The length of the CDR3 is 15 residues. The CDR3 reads CASSQDLGLHQPQHF. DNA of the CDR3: TGCGCCAGCAGCCAAGATCTGGGGTTGCATCAGCCCCAGCATTTT.

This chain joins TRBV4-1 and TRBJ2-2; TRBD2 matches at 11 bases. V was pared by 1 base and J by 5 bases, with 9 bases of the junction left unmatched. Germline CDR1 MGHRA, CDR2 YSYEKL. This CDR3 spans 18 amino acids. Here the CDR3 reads CASSQGSGRETGTGELFF. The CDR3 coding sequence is TGCGCCAGCAGCCAAGGTAGCGGGAGGGAAACGGGGACCGGGGAGCTGTTTTTT.

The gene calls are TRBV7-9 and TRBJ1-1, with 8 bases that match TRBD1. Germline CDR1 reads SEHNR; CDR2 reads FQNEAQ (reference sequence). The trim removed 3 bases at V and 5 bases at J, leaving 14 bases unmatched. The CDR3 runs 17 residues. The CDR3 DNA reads TGTGCCAGCAGCTTTTATCAGGGGGCGAAGGGAAAGACTGAAGCTTTCTTT. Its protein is CASSFYQGAKGKTEAFF. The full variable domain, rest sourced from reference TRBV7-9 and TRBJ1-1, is DTGVSQNPRHKITKRGQNVTFRCDPISEHNRLYWYRQTLGQGPEFLTYFQNEAQLEKSRLLSDRFSAERPKGSFSTLEIQRTEQGDSAMYLCASSFYQGAKGKTEAFFGQGTRLTVV.

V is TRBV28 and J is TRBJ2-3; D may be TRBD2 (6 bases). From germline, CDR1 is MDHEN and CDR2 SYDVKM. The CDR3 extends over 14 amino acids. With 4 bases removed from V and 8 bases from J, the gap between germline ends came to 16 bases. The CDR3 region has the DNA TGTGCCAGCAGTTCCAAGCGGGTAGGCGGTACGCAGTATTTT. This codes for CASSSKRVGGTQYF. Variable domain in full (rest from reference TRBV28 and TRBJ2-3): DVKVTQSSRYLVKRTGEKVFLECVQDMDHENMFWYRQDPGLGLRLIYFSYDVKMKEKGDIPEGYSVSREKKERFSLILESASTNQTSMYLCASSSKRVGGTQYFGPGTRLTVL.

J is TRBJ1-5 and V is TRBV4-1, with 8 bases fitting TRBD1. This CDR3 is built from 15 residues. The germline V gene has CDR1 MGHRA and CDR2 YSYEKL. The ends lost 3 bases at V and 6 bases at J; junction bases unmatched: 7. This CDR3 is CASSHPGQGSQPQHF. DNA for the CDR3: TGCGCCAGCAGCCACCCCGGACAGGGTAGTCAGCCCCAGCATTTT.

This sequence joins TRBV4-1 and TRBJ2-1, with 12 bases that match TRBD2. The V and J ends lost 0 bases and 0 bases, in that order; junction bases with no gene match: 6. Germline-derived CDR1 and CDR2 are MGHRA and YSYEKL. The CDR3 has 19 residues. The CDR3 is CASSQDRGLAGSSYNEQFF. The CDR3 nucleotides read TGCGCCAGCAGCCAAGATCGAGGACTAGCGGGGAGCTCCTACAATGAGCAGTTCTTC.

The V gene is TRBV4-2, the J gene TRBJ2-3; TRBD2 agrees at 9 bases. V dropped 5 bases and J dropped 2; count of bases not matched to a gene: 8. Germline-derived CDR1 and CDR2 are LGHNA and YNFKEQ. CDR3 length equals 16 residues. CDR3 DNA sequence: TGTGCCAGCAGCGCCCTAGCGGGATCCCCCACAGATACGCAGTATTTT. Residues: CASSALAGSPTDTQYF.

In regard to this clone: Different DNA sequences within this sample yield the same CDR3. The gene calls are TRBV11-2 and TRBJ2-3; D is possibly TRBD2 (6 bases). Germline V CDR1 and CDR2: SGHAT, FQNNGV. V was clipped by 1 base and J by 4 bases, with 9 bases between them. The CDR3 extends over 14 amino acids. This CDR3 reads CASSLVGGADTQYF. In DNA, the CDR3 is TGTGCCAGCAGCTTAGTGGGGGGAGCAGATACGCAGTATTTT.

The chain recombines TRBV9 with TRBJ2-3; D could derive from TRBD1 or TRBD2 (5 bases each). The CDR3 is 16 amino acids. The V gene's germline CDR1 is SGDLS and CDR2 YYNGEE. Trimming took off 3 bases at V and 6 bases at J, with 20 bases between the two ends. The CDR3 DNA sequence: TGTGCCAGCAGCGCCTACGGGACGGTTATTTCGGATACGCAGTATTTT. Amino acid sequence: CASSAYGTVISDTQYF.

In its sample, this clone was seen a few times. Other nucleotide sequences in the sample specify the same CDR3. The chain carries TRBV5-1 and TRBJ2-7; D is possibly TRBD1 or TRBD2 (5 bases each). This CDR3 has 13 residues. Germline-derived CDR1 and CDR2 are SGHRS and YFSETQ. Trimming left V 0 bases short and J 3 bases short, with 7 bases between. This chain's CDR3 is CASSLAGSYEQYF. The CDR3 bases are TGCGCCAGCAGCTTGGCAGGGAGCTACGAGCAGTACTTC.

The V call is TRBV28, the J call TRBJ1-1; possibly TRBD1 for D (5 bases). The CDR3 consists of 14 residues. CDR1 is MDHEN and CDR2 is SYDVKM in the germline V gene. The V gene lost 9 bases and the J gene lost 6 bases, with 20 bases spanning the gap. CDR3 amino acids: CASKYPGKRSEAFF. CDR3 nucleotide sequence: TGTGCCAGTAAGTATCCAGGGAAACGATCTGAAGCTTTCTTT.

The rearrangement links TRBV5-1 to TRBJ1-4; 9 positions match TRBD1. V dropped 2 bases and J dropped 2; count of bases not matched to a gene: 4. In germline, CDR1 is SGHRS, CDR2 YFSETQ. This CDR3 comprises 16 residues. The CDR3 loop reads CASSLRQGGTNEKLFF. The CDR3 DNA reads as TGCGCCAGCAGCTTAAGACAGGGGGGCACTAATGAAAAACTGTTTTTT. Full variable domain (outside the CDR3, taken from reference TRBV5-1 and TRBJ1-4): KAGVTQTPRYLIKTRGQQVTLSCSPISGHRSVSWYQQTPGQGLQFLFEYFSETQRNKGNFPGRFSGRQFSNSRSEMNVSTLELGDSALYLCASSLRQGGTNEKLFFGSGTQLSVL.

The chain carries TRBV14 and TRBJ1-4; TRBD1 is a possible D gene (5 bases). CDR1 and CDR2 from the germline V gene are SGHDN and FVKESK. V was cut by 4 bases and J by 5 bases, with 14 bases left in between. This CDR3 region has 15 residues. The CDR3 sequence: CASSRIGGGNEKLFF. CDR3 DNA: TGTGCCAGCAGCCGAATTGGGGGGGGAAATGAAAAACTGTTTTTT.

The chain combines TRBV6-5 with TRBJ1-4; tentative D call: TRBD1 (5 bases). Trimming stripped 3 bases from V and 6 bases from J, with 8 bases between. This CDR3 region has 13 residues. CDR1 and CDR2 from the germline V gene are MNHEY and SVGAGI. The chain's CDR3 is CASSYIGDEKLFF. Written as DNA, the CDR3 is TGTGCCAGCAGTTATATAGGGGATGAAAAACTGTTTTTT.

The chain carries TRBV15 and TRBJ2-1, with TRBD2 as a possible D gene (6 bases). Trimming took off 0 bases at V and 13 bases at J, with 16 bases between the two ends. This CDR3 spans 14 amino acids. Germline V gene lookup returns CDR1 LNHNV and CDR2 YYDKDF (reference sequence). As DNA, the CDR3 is TGTGCCACCAGCAGAGATTTCGGGAGAGCGACACAGTTCTTC. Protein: CATSRDFGRATQFF.

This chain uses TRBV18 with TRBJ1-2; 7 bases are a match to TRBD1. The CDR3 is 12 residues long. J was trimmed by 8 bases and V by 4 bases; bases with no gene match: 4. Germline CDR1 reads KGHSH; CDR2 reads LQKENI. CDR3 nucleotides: TGTGCCAGCTCACAGGACAGGCCAGGCTACACCTTC. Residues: CASSQDRPGYTF.

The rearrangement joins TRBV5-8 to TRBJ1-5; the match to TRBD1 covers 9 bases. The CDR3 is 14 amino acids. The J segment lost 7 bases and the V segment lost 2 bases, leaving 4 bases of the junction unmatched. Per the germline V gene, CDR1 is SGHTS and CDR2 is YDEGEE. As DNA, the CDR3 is TGTGCCAGCAGCTTTCGACAGGGGGGCCAGCCCCAGCATTTT. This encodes CASSFRQGGQPQHF.

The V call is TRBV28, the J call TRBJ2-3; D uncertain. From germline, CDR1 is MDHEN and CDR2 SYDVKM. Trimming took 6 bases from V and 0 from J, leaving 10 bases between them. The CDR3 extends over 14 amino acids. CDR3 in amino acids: CASSVRLSTDTQYF. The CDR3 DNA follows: TGTGCCAGCAGCGTACGATTAAGCACAGATACGCAGTATTTT.

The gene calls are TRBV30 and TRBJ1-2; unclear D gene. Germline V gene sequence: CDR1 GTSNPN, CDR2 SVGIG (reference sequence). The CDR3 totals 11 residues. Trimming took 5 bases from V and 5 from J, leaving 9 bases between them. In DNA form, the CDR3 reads TGTGCCTGGGGCCATGGGTATGGCTACACCTTC. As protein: CAWGHGYGYTF.

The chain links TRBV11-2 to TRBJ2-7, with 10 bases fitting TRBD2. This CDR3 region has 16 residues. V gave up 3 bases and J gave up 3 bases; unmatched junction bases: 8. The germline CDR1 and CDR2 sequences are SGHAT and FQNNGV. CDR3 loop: CASSLGKLAGNYEQYF. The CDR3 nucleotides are TGTGCCAGCAGCTTGGGAAAACTAGCGGGAAACTACGAGCAGTACTTC.

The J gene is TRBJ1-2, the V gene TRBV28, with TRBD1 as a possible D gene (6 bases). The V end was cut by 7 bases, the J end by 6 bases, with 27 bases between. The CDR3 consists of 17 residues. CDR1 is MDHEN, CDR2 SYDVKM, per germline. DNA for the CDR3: TGTGCCAGCACCCTAATTGATTTCCAGGGGCCGTCAAATGGCTACACCTTC. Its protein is CASTLIDFQGPSNGYTF.

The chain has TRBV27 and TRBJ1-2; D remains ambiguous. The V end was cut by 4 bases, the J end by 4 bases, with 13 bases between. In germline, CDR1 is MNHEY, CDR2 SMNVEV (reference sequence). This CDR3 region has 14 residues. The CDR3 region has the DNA TGTGCCAGCAGTTCCTCTATTCCCCCCTATGGCTACACCTTC. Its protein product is CASSSSIPPYGYTF.